A single sample is the source of the 27 T cell receptor beta chains below, sequenced in a study of T cell changes during pregnancy in multiple sclerosis. Data came from immunoSEQ multiplex PCR; TCRdb stores just in-frame clones and leaves some out. In the table there are nearly 45,000 clones, about 96% of which are singletons. The starting material was peripheral blood, obtained in the second trimester of pregnancy. The origin of the receptors is a female donor with multiple sclerosis, enrolled in a pregnancy study.

The chain employs TRBV18 and TRBJ1-1, with TRBD1 matching 7 bases. Germline CDR1 KGHSH, CDR2 LQKENI. J was trimmed by 0 bases and V by 2 bases; bases with no gene match: 6. This CDR3 comprises 16 residues. The CDR3 nucleotides are TGTGCCAGCTCACCAGGGACAGCCGCAATGAACACTGAAGCTTTCTTT. Protein product: CASSPGTAAMNTEAFF.

The rearrangement joins TRBV28 to TRBJ2-6, with D hard to call. Germline lookup yields CDR1 MDHEN and CDR2 SYDVKM. The CDR3 loop spans 15 amino acids. The V end was cut by 6 bases, the J end by 0 bases, with 9 bases between. Here the CDR3 DNA reads TGTGCCAGCAGCCCCGTCCGCTCTGGGGCCAACGTCCTGACTTTC. Residues: CASSPVRSGANVLTF.

The chain employs TRBV2 and TRBJ2-5; 8 positions match TRBD2. V lost 8 bases, J lost 2 bases, and 7 bases stayed unmatched. The length of the CDR3 is 14 residues. Per germline, CDR1 SNHLY and CDR2 FYNNEI. CDR3 sequence reads: CASGALAVQETQYF. The CDR3 DNA is TGTGCCAGCGGTGCACTAGCGGTTCAAGAGACCCAGTACTTC.

The V call is TRBV6-5, the J call TRBJ1-5; D is uncertain. V was shortened by 6 bases and J by 0 bases, with 12 bases between the two germline ends. Germline CDR1 reads MNHEY; CDR2 reads SVGAGI. The CDR3 contains 15 residues. The DNA for the CDR3 is TGTGCCAGCAGGCCCAGAATTTATAGCAATCAGCCCCAGCATTTT. Translated, it gives CASRPRIYSNQPQHF.

V and J are TRBV21-1 and TRBJ2-2; the listed D gene, TRBD1, was not tested against the DNA. TRBV21-1 is reported as a pseudogene. This CDR3 region has 13 residues. The CDR3 DNA follows: TGTGCCAGCAGCGGGGCGCGACCCGGGGAGCTGTTTTTT. This gives the protein CASSGARPGELFF.

This clone was observed once. The rearrangement joins TRBV27 to TRBJ1-4, with D hard to call. The CDR3 has 14 residues. V was pared by 7 bases and J by 7 bases, with 16 bases between. Germline CDR1 MNHEY, CDR2 SMNVEV (reference sequence). The chain's CDR3 is CASTLQGGGEKLFF. For the CDR3, the DNA is TGTGCCAGCACCCTCCAAGGTGGAGGTGAAAAACTGTTTTTT.

The chain uses TRBV6-1 and TRBJ1-5, with 9 positions matching TRBD1. The CDR3 consists of 13 residues. V trimming: 10 bases; J trimming: 7 bases; junction bases outside the gene matches: 8. Germline CDR1 MNHNS, CDR2 SASEGT. CDR3: CATRRDRVQPQHF. The DNA of the CDR3 is TGTGCCACCAGACGGGACAGGGTCCAGCCCCAGCATTTT.

The chain links TRBV5-1 to TRBJ1-4; 8 bases map to TRBD1. The CDR3 extends over 14 amino acids. V lost 7 bases to trimming and J lost 5 bases; unmatched junction nucleotides: 7. CDR1 is SGHRS, CDR2 YFSETQ, per germline. The CDR3 sequence is CASGTGGSNEKLFF. CDR3 nucleotides: TGCGCCAGCGGCACAGGGGGTTCGAATGAAAAACTGTTTTTT.

CDR3 sequence reads: CASSLTGGVTNEKLFF. CDR3 coding DNA: TGTGCCAGCAGCTTGACAGGGGGGGTAACTAATGAAAAACTGTTTTTT. The chain recombines TRBV7-9 with TRBJ1-4, with 9 positions matching TRBD1. After removal of 3 bases from V and 1 base from J, the junction contained 3 bases not matched to a gene. The germline CDR1 and CDR2 sequences are SEHNR and FQNEAQ (reference sequence). The CDR3 has 16 amino acids.

V usage is TRBV6-5 and J usage is TRBJ2-6, with D unclear. Germline values: CDR1 MNHEY, CDR2 SVGAGI. The CDR3 is 15 residues long. V dropped 6 bases and J dropped 1 base, with 10 bases sitting between them. In nucleotides, the CDR3 is TGTGCCAGCAGGATGCCGGGTTCTGGGGCCAACGTCCTGACTTTC. It yields the protein CASRMPGSGANVLTF.

The chain carries TRBV12-1 and TRBJ2-5; the table's D call TRBD2 went unverified against the DNA. TRBV12-1 is reported as a pseudogene. The length of the CDR3 is 14 residues. This chain's CDR3 is CASSPTSAGETQYF. CDR3 sequence (DNA): TGTGCCAGCAGCCCGACTAGCGCGGGAGAGACCCAGTACTTC.

The chain couples TRBV4-2 to TRBJ2-3, with a possible D match to TRBD2 (7 bases). Germline loops: CDR1 LGHNA, CDR2 YNFKEQ. The V and J ends lost 5 bases and 1 base respectively, with 16 bases between them. The CDR3 has 16 residues. CDR3 loop: CASSARSGGRTDTQYF. The CDR3 DNA is TGTGCCAGCAGCGCCCGGTCGGGGGGCCGCACAGATACGCAGTATTTT.

Written as DNA, the CDR3 is TGTGCCAGCAGCTTAGTGTGGGGAGACGGGGAGCTGTTTTTT. Translation gives CASSLVWGDGELFF. This sequence joins TRBV7-6 and TRBJ2-2; tentatively, D is TRBD2 (5 bases). CDR3 length: 14 amino acids. CDR1 is SGHVS and CDR2 is FNYEAQ in the germline V gene. V lost 1 base and J lost 7, with 10 bases in between.

The V call is TRBV7-9, the J call TRBJ1-2; maybe TRBD1 (6 bases). The V end was cut by 6 bases, the J end by 3 bases, with 11 bases between. The CDR3 is made up of 13 amino acids. From germline, CDR1 is SEHNR and CDR2 FQNEAQ (reference sequence). CDR3 sequence reads: CASSFGQYYGYTF. The CDR3 DNA sequence: TGTGCCAGCAGTTTCGGACAGTACTATGGCTACACCTTC.

The gene calls are TRBV4-3 and TRBJ2-7; possibly TRBD2 for D (6 bases). This CDR3 is 15 amino acids long. The V end lost 4 bases, the J end lost 5 bases, and 18 bases lay between the germline ends. The V gene's germline CDR1 is LGHNA and CDR2 YSLEER. In nucleotides, the CDR3 is TGCGCCAGCAGCCGGACCCCCGGGGGTGTCAACGAGCAGTACTTC. Its translation: CASSRTPGGVNEQYF.

The genes are TRBV7-9 and TRBJ2-2; D unclear. Germline loops: CDR1 SEHNR, CDR2 FQNEAQ (reference sequence). The CDR3 length is 12 residues. The V end was cut by 4 bases, the J end by 5 bases, with 5 bases between. CDR3 amino acids: CASSSQTGELFF. For the CDR3, the DNA is TGTGCCAGCAGCTCCCAGACCGGGGAGCTGTTTTTT.

This chain uses TRBV6-1 with TRBJ1-1; weak D call: TRBD1 (5 bases). This CDR3 spans 19 amino acids. Germline CDR1 and CDR2: MNHNS and SASEGT. Trimming stripped 0 bases from V and 1 base from J, with 21 bases between. CDR3 DNA: TGTGCCAGCAGTGAAGCGCTTCGCTTCGGGGGTATCGGGAACACTGAAGCTTTCTTT. It yields the protein CASSEALRFGGIGNTEAFF.

The rearrangement uses TRBV2 and TRBJ2-3; weak D call: TRBD2 (6 bases). The ends were cut back, 7 bases at V and 1 base at J, with 18 bases in the middle. This CDR3 spans 16 amino acids. CDR1 is SNHLY, CDR2 FYNNEI, per germline. CDR3 in DNA: TGTGCCAGCAAGCAGGTCAGGAGGAGGGGCACAGATACGCAGTATTTT. This gives the protein CASKQVRRRGTDTQYF.

The V gene is TRBV18, the J gene TRBJ2-7, with a possible D match to TRBD2 (6 bases). V was pared by 0 bases and J by 2 bases, with 8 bases between. The CDR3 runs 14 residues. Germline lookup yields CDR1 KGHSH and CDR2 LQKENI. The CDR3 DNA reads as TGTGCCAGCTCACCACCGGGCGGGACCTACGAGCAGTACTTC. This translates into CASSPPGGTYEQYF.

The chain recombines TRBV2 with TRBJ2-1; a possible D gene is TRBD2 (5 bases). The ends were cut back, 4 bases at V and 7 bases at J, with 11 bases in the middle. The CDR3 is made up of 13 amino acids. The germline V gene has CDR1 SNHLY and CDR2 FYNNEI. The CDR3 reads CASSALGGNEQFF. As DNA, the CDR3 is TGTGCCAGCAGTGCCCTCGGAGGTAATGAGCAGTTCTTC.

This rearrangement joins TRBV7-3 to TRBJ2-7; no definite D call. The CDR3 has 14 residues. Between the trimmed V and J ends, which lost 1 base and 7 bases, there was a span of 14 bases. CDR1 and CDR2 from the germline V gene are SGHTA and FQGTGA. For the CDR3, the DNA is TGTGCCAGCAGCTTAATGGGCGTACCCGAGGAGCAGTACTTC. Its protein is CASSLMGVPEEQYF.

The chain's CDR3 is CASTERRGSLYGYTF. CDR3 bases: TGTGCCAGTACCGAACGGCGGGGATCCCTCTATGGCTACACCTTC. The chain recombines TRBV19 with TRBJ1-2, with D hard to call. The CDR3 contains 15 residues. V was pared by 7 bases and J by 4 bases, with 19 bases between. Germline CDR1 is LNHDA and CDR2 is SQIVND (reference sequence).

V and J are TRBV7-9 and TRBJ2-5; 14 bases align to TRBD2. This CDR3 has 17 amino acids. Germline CDR1 is SEHNR and CDR2 is FQNEAQ (reference sequence). With V trimmed by 6 bases and J by 2 bases, 8 bases remained unmatched. The CDR3 region is CASRSGLAGVEQETQYF. Here the CDR3 DNA reads TGTGCCAGCAGGTCGGGACTAGCGGGAGTTGAGCAAGAGACCCAGTACTTC.

This chain connects TRBV6-5 to TRBJ1-3; tentative D call: TRBD1 (5 bases). Trimming took off 0 bases at V and 7 bases at J, with 10 bases between the two ends. The CDR3 contains 14 residues. The germline V gene has CDR1 MNHEY and CDR2 SVGAGI. The CDR3 bases are TGTGCCAGCAGTTACTCTTCTGGGGGGAACACCATATATTTT. This encodes CASSYSSGGNTIYF.

This rearrangement joins TRBV7-2 to TRBJ2-2; 7 bases map to TRBD2. V lost 4 bases and J lost 12; bases outside the gene matches: 14. Germline V lookup: CDR1 SGHTA, CDR2 FQGNSA. This CDR3 has 15 amino acids. CDR3 nucleotides: TGTGCCAGCAGCTCCACCGGGACTACGGGTGCGCAGCTGTTTTTT. This codes for CASSSTGTTGAQLFF.

The J gene is TRBJ2-5, the V gene TRBV19; the D gene is possibly TRBD1 (6 bases). Trimming shortened V by 1 base and J by 3 bases, and 9 bases separated the two germline ends. The CDR3 consists of 14 residues. Germline lookup yields CDR1 LNHDA and CDR2 SQIVND (reference sequence). This chain's CDR3 is CASSIVNREETQYF. The DNA of the CDR3 is TGTGCCAGTAGTATAGTGAACAGGGAAGAGACCCAGTACTTC.

V and J are TRBV27 and TRBJ2-1, with D possibly matching TRBD2 (6 bases). Germline CDR1 MNHEY, CDR2 SMNVEV (reference sequence). Trimming pared 5 bases from V and 2 bases from J, leaving 13 bases between. This CDR3 comprises 15 residues. The CDR3 loop is CASSPTRSPYNEQFF. DNA for the CDR3: TGTGCCAGCAGTCCGACTAGGAGTCCCTACAATGAGCAGTTCTTC.